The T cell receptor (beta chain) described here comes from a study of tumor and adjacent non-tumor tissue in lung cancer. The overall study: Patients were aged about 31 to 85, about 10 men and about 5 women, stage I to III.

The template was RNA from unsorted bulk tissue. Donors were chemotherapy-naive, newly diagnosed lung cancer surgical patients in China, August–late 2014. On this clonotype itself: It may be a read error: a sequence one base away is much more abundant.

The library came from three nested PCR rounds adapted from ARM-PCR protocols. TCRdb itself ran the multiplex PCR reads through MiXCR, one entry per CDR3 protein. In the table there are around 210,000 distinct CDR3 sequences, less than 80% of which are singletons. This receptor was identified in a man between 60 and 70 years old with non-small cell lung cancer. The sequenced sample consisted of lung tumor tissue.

CDR3 in DNA: TGTGCCAGCAGTGGCATCCGGGTCAGAAATCAGCCCCAGCATTTT. Its translation is CASSGIRVRNQPQHF. The rearrangement uses TRBV6-2 or TRBV6-3 and TRBJ1-5; the D is unclear. Looked up from germline, CDR1 is MNHEY and CDR2 is SVGEGT. This CDR3 comprises 15 residues. V was pared by 5 bases and J by 4 bases, with 15 bases between.